A single sample is the source of the 23 T cell receptor beta chains below, sequenced in a study of blood T cell repertoires in COVID-19. TCRdb's table, derived via immunoSEQ multiplex PCR, lists solely in-frame clones and lacks some. The data hold fewer than 250,000 clones, with around 86% observed a single time. The sample was PBMCs or T cells enriched from blood (not recorded which). The source is a woman in her forties with acute COVID-19.

The chain combines TRBV28 with TRBJ1-1; TRBD1 agrees at 8 bases. J gave up 6 bases and V 6 bases, and 3 bases lay outside the gene matches. This CDR3 has 12 amino acids. From germline, CDR1 is MDHEN and CDR2 SYDVKM. CDR3 sequence reads: CASRLQGAEAFF. The CDR3 nucleotides are TGTGCCAGCAGATTACAGGGGGCTGAAGCTTTCTTT.

This sequence joins TRBV10-1 and TRBJ2-2, with 14 positions matching TRBD2. CDR1 is WNHNN, CDR2 SYGVQD, per germline (reference sequence). The CDR3 runs to 17 residues. J was trimmed by 5 bases and V by 6 bases; bases with no gene match: 8. The CDR3 DNA reads as TGCGCCAGCAGGGCGACTAGCGGGAGGGCTCATACCGGGGAGCTGTTTTTT. Translation gives CASRATSGRAHTGELFF.

This rearrangement joins TRBV28 to TRBJ1-6; D is undetermined. V was pared by 4 bases and J by 10 bases, with 8 bases between. This CDR3 is 12 amino acids long. CDR1 MDHEN and CDR2 SYDVKM come from the germline V gene. In DNA, the CDR3 is TGTGCCAGCAGTTCCTCTCTATCACCCCTCCACTTT. Protein: CASSSSLSPLHF. The whole variable domain, remainder taken from reference TRBV28 and TRBJ1-6, is DVKVTQSSRYLVKRTGEKVFLECVQDMDHENMFWYRQDPGLGLRLIYFSYDVKMKEKGDIPEGYSVSREKKERFSLILESASTNQTSMYLCASSSSLSPLHFGNGTRLTVT.

The V gene is TRBV5-8, the J gene TRBJ1-1; D uncertain. Trimming pared 5 bases from V and 5 bases from J, leaving 16 bases between. This CDR3 is 14 amino acids long. Germline V gene lookup returns CDR1 SGHTS and CDR2 YDEGEE. The chain's CDR3 is CASSPWVRGTEAFF. The CDR3, as DNA: TGTGCCAGCAGTCCTTGGGTCAGAGGAACTGAAGCTTTCTTT.

The rearrangement joins TRBV5-6 to TRBJ1-1; no definite D call. The CDR3 extends over 13 amino acids. The germline V gene has CDR1 SGHDT and CDR2 YYEEEE. V lost 1 base, J lost 6 bases, and 10 bases lay in between. CDR3 nucleotides: TGTGCCAGCAGCTTGAGGCGGAGGCCTGAAGCTTTCTTT. This sequence encodes CASSLRRRPEAFF. The whole variable domain, remainder taken from reference TRBV5-6 and TRBJ1-1, is DAGVTQSPTHLIKTRGQQVTLRCSPKSGHDTVSWYQQALGQGPQFIFQYYEEEERQRGNFPDRFSGHQFPNYSSELNVNALLLGDSALYLCASSLRRRPEAFFGQGTRLTVV.

V and J are TRBV28 and TRBJ2-5, with 7 bases aligning to TRBD2. CDR1 MDHEN and CDR2 SYDVKM come from the germline V gene. J was trimmed by 5 bases and V by 6 bases; bases with no gene match: 6. The CDR3 contains 13 residues. CDR3 region: CASRSGGWETQYF. The CDR3 DNA reads as TGTGCCAGCAGGTCGGGGGGTTGGGAGACCCAGTACTTC.

The chain combines TRBV7-9 with TRBJ2-1, with D unresolved. The CDR3 is 14 amino acids. Germline assignment: CDR1 SEHNR and CDR2 FQNEAQ (reference sequence). Trimming shortened V by 1 base and J by 5 bases, and 9 bases separated the two germline ends. CDR3 bases: TGTGCCAGCAGCTTAGATTACGACAACAATGAGCAGTTCTTC. Translation: CASSLDYDNNEQFF.

This clone was counted a single time. This chain uses TRBV3-1 (or the pseudogene TRBV3-2) with TRBJ2-3, with a possible D match to TRBD2 (5 bases). From germline, CDR1 is LGHDT and CDR2 YNNKEL (reference sequence). The CDR3 has 13 amino acids. With 0 bases removed from V and 11 bases from J, the gap between germline ends came to 12 bases. DNA of the CDR3: TGTGCCAGCAGCCAAGAAGGGAGTTGGAGGCAGTATTTT. It yields the protein CASSQEGSWRQYF.

The chain employs TRBV6-4 and TRBJ2-2; D gene ambiguous. The V gene's germline CDR1 is MRHNA and CDR2 SNTAGT. The V gene lost 5 bases and the J gene lost 1 base, with 8 bases spanning the gap. There are 14 residues in the CDR3. CDR3 coding DNA: TGTGCCAGCAGTTCGACTGGGAACACCGGGGAGCTGTTTTTT. It codes for CASSSTGNTGELFF.

The rearrangement joins TRBV5-6 to TRBJ2-7; D possibly corresponds to TRBD2 (7 bases). This CDR3 is built from 16 residues. Germline V gives CDR1 SGHDT, CDR2 YYEEEE. V was shortened by 5 bases and J by 7 bases, with 25 bases between the two germline ends. The CDR3 loop reads CASRRWGASGTGEQYF. As DNA, the CDR3 is TGTGCCAGCAGGCGGTGGGGGGCGAGCGGGACGGGTGAGCAGTACTTC.

In its sample, this clone was seen a few times. This CDR3 reads CASGGQHSLEEQYF. The CDR3 region has the DNA TGTGCCAGCGGGGGACAGCACTCTTTAGAGGAGCAGTACTTC. J is TRBJ2-7 and V is TRBV2, with 7 bases identical to TRBD1. The length of the CDR3 is 14 residues. J lost 7 bases, V lost 8 bases, and 14 bases had no gene match. Per the germline V gene, CDR1 is SNHLY and CDR2 is FYNNEI.

This rearrangement joins TRBV7-9 to TRBJ2-5, with 7 bases fitting TRBD2. Per the germline V gene, CDR1 is SEHNR and CDR2 is FQNEAQ (reference sequence). The CDR3 length is 18 residues. V lost 7 bases, J lost 0 bases, and 17 bases stayed unmatched. The CDR3 nucleotides read TGTGCCAGCAAAGCTTATCATAGCCGGGAGGAGTACCAAGAGACCCAGTACTTC. Translating it yields CASKAYHSREEYQETQYF.

The CDR3 sequence is CASSQGGLGYSPQHF. DNA of the CDR3: TGTGCCAGCAGCCAAGGAGGCCTTGGGTATTCGCCCCAGCATTTT. The chain uses TRBV3-1 (or the pseudogene TRBV3-2) and TRBJ1-5; D is ambiguous. V lost 1 base to trimming and J lost 9 bases, with 16 bases between them. The CDR3 spans 15 residues. CDR1 and CDR2 (germline): LGHDT, YNNKEL (reference sequence).

The CDR3 DNA reads as TGTGCCAGCATCCCGGGCACCGGGGAGCTGTTTTTT. Protein: CASIPGTGELFF. The V and J genes are TRBV11-2 and TRBJ2-2; no firm D call. The germline CDR1 and CDR2 sequences are SGHAT and FQNNGV. V was cut by 7 bases and J by 4 bases, with 7 bases left in between. CDR3 size: 12 residues.

This rearrangement joins TRBV3-1 (or the pseudogene TRBV3-2) to TRBJ2-3, with 8 bases matching TRBD1. Germline-derived CDR1 and CDR2 are LGHDT and YNNKEL (reference sequence). This CDR3 is built from 14 residues. J was trimmed by 6 bases and V by 4 bases; bases with no gene match: 6. The CDR3 bases are TGTGCCAGCAGCCTGGGACAGGATGTCGATACGCAGTATTTT. Translation: CASSLGQDVDTQYF.

V usage is TRBV15 and J usage is TRBJ2-3; D uncertain. CDR3 length: 15 amino acids. Germline V lookup: CDR1 LNHNV, CDR2 YYDKDF (reference sequence). Trimming cost V 0 bases and J 1 base, with 8 bases left between them. CDR3 in amino acids: CATSRDPSGTDTQYF. As DNA, the CDR3 is TGTGCCACCAGCAGAGACCCGTCGGGCACAGATACGCAGTATTTT.

The chain couples TRBV29-1 to TRBJ2-5; D unresolved. V lost 5 bases, J lost 7 bases, and 11 bases lay in between. CDR3 length: 11 residues. CDR1 is SQVTM and CDR2 is ANQGSEA in the germline V gene. The CDR3 is CSVTLLGTQYF. In nucleotides, the CDR3 is TGCAGCGTTACCTTGCTCGGGACCCAGTACTTC. Looking up the rest from reference TRBV29-1 and TRBJ2-5 gives the full variable domain: SAVISQKPSRDICQRGTSLTIQCQVDSQVTMMFWYRQQPGQSLTLIATANQGSEATYESGFVIDKFPISRPNLTFSTLTVSNMSPEDSSIYLCSVTLLGTQYFGPGTRLLVL.

This clone was observed a handful of times. This chain joins TRBV28 and TRBJ1-2; 7 positions agree with TRBD1. CDR1 MDHEN and CDR2 SYDVKM come from the germline V gene. The CDR3 loop spans 13 amino acids. V shed 7 bases, J shed 4 bases, and the junction held 6 bases outside the gene matches. The CDR3 DNA is TGTGCCAGCAACCCACCAGGGGGCTATGGCTACACCTTC. Protein sequence: CASNPPGGYGYTF.

The J gene is TRBJ2-7, the V gene TRBV7-2; 10 positions match TRBD2. CDR3 length equals 16 residues. Trimming removed 5 bases from V and 3 bases from J; junction bases left unmatched: 10. Per the germline V gene, CDR1 is SGHTA and CDR2 is FQGNSA. The CDR3 DNA is TGTGCCAGCAGCCGCCAAGTAGCGGGAGGACTCTACGAGCAGTACTTC. The encoded protein is CASSRQVAGGLYEQYF.

The V and J genes are TRBV5-4 and TRBJ1-1; D gene unclear. Trimming pared 0 bases from V and 1 base from J, leaving 7 bases between. The CDR3 runs to 14 residues. The V gene's germline CDR1 is SGHNT and CDR2 YYREEE (reference sequence). CDR3 protein: CASSLGFRNTEAFF. CDR3 in DNA: TGTGCCAGCAGCTTGGGTTTCAGGAACACTGAAGCTTTCTTT.

This chain connects TRBV19 to TRBJ1-2; TRBD1 aligns across 7 bases. CDR3 length: 15 amino acids. CDR1 is LNHDA, CDR2 SQIVND, per germline (reference sequence). V lost 3 bases to trimming and J lost 8 bases; unmatched junction nucleotides: 12. The CDR3 bases are TGTGCCAGTAGTATGGTGTCAGGGGGACTCGACGGCTACACCTTC. Translation: CASSMVSGGLDGYTF.

V and J are TRBV10-2 and TRBJ1-2, with D tentatively TRBD1 (5 bases). The CDR3 spans 21 residues. Deletions cut 0 bases from V and 4 bases from J, with 30 bases between. Germline loops: CDR1 WSHSY, CDR2 SAAADI. CDR3 bases: TGCGCCAGCAGTGAGTCCCCACTCCCGACAGATATACTATTGGTGAGCTATGGCTACACCTTC. It specifies CASSESPLPTDILLVSYGYTF.

The rearrangement uses TRBV24-1 and TRBJ2-7; 9 nucleotides agree with TRBD2. After removal of 3 bases from V and 3 bases from J, the junction contained 5 bases not matched to a gene. Germline V gene lookup returns CDR1 KGHDR and CDR2 SFDVKD. The CDR3 has 15 amino acids. In DNA form, the CDR3 reads TGTGCCACCAGTGATCCGACTAGCGGCTACTACGAGCAGTACTTC. Translated: CATSDPTSGYYEQYF.